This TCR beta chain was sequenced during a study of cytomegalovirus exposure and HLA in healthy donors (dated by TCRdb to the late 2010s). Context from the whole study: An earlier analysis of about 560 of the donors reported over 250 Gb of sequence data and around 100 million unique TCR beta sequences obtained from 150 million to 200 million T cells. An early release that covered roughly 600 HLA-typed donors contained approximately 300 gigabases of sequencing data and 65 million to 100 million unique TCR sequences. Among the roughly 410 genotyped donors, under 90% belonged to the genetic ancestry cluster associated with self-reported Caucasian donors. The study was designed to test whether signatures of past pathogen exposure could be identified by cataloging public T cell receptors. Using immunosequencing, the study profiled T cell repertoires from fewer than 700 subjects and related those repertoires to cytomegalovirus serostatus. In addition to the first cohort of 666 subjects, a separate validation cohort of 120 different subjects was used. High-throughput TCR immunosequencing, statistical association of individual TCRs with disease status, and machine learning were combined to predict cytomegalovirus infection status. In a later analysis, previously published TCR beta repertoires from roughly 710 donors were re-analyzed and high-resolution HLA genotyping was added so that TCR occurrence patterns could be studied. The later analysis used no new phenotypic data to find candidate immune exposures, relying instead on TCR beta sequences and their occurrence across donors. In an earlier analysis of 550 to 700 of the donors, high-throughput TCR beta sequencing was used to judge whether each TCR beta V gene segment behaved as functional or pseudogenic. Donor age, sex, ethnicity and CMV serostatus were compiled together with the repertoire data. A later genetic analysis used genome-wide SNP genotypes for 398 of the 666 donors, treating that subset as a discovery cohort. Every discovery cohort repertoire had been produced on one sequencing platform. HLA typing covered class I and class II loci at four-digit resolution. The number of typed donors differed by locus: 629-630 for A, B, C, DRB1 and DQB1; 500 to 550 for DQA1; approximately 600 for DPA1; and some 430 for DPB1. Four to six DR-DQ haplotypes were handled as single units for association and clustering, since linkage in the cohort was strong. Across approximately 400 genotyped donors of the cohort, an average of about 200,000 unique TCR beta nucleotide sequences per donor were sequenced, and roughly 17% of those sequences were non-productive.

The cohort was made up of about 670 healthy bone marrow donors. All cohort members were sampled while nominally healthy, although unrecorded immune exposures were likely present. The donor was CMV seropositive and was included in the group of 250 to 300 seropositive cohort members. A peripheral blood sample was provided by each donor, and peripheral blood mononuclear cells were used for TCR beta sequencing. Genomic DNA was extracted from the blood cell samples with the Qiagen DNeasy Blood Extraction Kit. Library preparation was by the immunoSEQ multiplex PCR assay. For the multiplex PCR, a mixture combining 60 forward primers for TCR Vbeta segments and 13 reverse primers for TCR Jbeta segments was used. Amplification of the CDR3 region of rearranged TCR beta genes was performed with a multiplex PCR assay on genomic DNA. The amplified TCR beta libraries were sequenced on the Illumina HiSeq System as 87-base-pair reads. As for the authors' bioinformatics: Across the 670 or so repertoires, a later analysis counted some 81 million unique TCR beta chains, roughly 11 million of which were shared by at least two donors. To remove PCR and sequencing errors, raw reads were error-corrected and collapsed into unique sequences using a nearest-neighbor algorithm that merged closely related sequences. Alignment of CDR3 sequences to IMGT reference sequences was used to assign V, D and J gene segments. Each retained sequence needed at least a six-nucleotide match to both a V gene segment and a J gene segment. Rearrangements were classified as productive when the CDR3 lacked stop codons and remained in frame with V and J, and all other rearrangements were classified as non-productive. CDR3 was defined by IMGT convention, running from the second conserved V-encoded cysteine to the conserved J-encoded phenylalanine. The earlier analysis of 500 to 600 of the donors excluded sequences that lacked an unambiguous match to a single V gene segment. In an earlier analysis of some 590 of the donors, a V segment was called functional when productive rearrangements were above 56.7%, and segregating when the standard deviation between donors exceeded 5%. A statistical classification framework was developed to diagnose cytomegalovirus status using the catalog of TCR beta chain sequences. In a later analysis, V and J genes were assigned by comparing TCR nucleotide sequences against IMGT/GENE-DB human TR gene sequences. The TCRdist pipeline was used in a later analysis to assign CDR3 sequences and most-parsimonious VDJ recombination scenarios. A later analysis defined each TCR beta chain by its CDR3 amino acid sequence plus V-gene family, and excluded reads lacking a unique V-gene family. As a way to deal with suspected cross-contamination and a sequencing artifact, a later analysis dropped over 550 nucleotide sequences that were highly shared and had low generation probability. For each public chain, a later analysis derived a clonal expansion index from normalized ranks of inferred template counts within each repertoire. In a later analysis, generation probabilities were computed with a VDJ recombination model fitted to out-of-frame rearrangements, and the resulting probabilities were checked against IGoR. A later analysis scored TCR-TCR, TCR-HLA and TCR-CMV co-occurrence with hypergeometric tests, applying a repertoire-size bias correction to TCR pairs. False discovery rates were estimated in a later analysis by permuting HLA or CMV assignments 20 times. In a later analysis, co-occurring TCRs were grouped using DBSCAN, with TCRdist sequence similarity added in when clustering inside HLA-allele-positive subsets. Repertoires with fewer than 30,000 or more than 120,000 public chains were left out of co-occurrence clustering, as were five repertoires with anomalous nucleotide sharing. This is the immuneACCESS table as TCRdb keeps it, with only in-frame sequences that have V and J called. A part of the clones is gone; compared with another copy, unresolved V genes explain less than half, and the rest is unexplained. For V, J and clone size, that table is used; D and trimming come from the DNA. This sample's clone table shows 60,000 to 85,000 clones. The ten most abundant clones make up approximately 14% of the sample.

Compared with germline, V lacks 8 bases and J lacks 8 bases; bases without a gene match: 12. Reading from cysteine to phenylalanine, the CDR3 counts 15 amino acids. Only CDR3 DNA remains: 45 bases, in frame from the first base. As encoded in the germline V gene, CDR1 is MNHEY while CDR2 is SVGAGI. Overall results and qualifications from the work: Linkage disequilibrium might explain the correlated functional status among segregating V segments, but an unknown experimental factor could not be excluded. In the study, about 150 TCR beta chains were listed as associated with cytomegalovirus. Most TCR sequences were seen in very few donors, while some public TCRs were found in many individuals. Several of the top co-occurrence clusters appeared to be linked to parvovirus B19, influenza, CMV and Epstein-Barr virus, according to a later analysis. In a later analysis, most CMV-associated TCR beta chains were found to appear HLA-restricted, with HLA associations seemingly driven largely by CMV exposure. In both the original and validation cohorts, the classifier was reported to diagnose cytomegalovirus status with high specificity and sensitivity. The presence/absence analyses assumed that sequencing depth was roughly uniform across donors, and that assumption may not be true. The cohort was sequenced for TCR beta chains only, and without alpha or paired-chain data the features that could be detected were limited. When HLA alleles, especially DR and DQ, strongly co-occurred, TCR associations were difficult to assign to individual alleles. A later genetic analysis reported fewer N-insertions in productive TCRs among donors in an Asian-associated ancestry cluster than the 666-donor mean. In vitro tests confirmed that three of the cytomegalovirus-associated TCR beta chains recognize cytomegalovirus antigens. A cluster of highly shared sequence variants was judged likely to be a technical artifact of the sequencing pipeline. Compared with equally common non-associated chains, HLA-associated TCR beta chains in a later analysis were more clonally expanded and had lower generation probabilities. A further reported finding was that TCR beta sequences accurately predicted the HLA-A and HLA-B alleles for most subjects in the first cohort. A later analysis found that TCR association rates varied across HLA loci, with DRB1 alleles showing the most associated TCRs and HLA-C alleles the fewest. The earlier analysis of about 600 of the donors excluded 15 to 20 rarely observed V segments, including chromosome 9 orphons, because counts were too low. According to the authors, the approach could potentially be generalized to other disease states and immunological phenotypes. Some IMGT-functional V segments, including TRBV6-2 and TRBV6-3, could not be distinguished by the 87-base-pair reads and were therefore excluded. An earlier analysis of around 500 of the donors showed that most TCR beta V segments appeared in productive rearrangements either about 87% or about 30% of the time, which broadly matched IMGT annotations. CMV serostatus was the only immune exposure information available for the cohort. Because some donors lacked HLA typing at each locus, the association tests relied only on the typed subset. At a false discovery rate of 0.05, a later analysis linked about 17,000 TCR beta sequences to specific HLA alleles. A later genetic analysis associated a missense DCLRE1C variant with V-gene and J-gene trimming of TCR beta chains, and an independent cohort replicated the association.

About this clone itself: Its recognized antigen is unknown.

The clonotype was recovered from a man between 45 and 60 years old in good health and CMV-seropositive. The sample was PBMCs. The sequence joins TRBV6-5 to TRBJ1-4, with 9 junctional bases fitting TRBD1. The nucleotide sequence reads TGTGCCAGCTTGGGGACAGGGTTCGTGGGAGAAAAACTGTTTTTT. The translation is CASLGTGFVGEKLFF.